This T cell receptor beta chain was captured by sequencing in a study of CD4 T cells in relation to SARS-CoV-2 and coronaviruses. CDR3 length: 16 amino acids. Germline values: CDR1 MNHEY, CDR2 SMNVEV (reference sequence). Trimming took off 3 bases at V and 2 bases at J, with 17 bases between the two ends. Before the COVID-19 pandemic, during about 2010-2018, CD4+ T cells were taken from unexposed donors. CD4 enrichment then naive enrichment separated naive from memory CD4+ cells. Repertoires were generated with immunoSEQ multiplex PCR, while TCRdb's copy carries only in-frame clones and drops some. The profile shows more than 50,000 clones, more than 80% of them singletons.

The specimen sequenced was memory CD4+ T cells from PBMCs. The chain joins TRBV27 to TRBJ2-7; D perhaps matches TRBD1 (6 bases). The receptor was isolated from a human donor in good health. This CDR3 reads CASSLTGTSIPYEQYF. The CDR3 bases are TGTGCCAGCAGTTTGACCGGGACATCCATCCCCTACGAGCAGTACTTC.